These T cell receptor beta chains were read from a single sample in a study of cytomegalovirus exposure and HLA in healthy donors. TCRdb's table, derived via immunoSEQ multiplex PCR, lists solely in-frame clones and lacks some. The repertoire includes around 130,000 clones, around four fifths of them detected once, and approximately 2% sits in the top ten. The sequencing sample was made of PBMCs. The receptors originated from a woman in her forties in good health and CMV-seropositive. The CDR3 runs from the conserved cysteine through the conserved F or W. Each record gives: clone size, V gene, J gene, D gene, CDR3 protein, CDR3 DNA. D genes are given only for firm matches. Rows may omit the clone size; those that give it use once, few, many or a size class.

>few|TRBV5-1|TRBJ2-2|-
CASSLAGGTGELFF
TGCGCCAGCAGCTTGGCAGGTGGGACCGGGGAGCTGTTTTTT
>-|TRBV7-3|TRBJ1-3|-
CASSHRGGGPGNTIYF
TGTGCCAGCAGCCACCGTGGGGGGGGGCCTGGAAACACCATATATTTT
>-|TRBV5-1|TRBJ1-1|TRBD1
CASSGIQGADREAFF
TGCGCCAGCAGCGGGATACAGGGGGCGGACCGTGAGGCTTTCTTT
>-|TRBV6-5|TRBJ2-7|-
CASSRTKQAEQYF
TGTGCCAGCAGCCGGACAAAACAAGCCGAGCAGTACTTC
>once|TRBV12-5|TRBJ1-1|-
CASGLGGGTEAFF
TGTGCTAGTGGTTTGGGGGGGGGCACTGAAGCTTTCTTT
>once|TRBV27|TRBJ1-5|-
CASSLLSGSNQPQHF
TGTGCCAGCAGTCTACTATCCGGGAGCAATCAGCCCCAGCATTTT
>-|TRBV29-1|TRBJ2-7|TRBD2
CSVRGGSSYEQYF
TGCAGCGTTCGGGGAGGGAGCTCCTACGAGCAATACTTC
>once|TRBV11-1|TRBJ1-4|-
CASSFQGGKKLFF
TGTGCCAGCAGCTTCCAGGGAGGCAAAAAACTGTTTTTT
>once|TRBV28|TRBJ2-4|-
CASSSQGIAKNIQYF
TGTGCCAGCAGTTCGCAGGGGATAGCCAAAAACATTCAGTACTTC
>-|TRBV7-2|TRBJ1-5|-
CASSLDRANQPQHF
TGTGCCAGCAGCTTAGACAGGGCCAATCAGCCCCAGCATTTT
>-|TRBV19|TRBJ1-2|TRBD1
CASSPTGTAARVGGYTF
TGTGCCAGTAGCCCCACCGGGACAGCCGCTCGGGTTGGTGGCTACACCTTC
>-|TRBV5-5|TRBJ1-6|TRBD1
CASSLGTGINSPLHF
TGTGCCAGCAGCTTGGGGACAGGCATTAATTCACCCCTCCACTTT
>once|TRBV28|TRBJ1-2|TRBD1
CASSLEGANYGYTF
TGTGCCAGCAGTTTGGAGGGGGCGAACTATGGCTACACCTTC
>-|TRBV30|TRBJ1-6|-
CAWSMRSTRSYNSPLHF
TGTGCCTGGAGTATGCGCAGCACCCGGAGTTATAATTCACCCCTCCACTTT
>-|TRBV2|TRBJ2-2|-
CASLDPGETGELFF
TGTGCCAGCCTGGACCCGGGGGAAACCGGGGAGCTGTTTTTT
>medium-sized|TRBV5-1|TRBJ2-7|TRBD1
CASSMGQNSYEQYF
TGCGCCAGCAGCATGGGACAGAACTCCTACGAGCAGTACTTC
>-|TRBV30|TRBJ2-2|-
CAWSVRTTGAWELFF
TGTGCCTGGAGTGTAAGGACTACCGGCGCGTGGGAGCTGTTTTTT
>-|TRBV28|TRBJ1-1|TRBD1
CASSLLAPGTGRVAEAFF
TGTGCCAGCAGTTTATTGGCCCCCGGGACAGGGAGGGTCGCTGAAGCTTTCTTT
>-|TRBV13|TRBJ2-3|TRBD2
CASSPPVASGGLGTDTQYF
TGTGCCAGCAGCCCCCCCGTGGCTAGCGGGGGCCTAGGTACAGATACGCAGTATTTT
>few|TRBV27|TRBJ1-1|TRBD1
CASSWTRTGYDTEAFF
TGTGCCAGCAGTTGGACCAGGACAGGGTACGACACTGAAGCTTTCTTT
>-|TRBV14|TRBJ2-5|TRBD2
CASSQRTRWDQETQYF
TGTGCCAGCAGCCAGAGGACTAGGTGGGATCAAGAGACCCAGTACTTC
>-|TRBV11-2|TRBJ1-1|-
CASSLRTAYTEAFF
TGTGCCAGCAGCTTACGTACAGCTTACACTGAAGCTTTCTTT
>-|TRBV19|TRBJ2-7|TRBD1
CASSISMGTGNYEQYF
TGTGCCAGTAGTATTTCGATGGGGACAGGGAATTACGAGCAGTACTTC
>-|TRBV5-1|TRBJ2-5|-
CASSLGGIQETQYF
TGCGCCAGCAGCTTGGGCGGGATCCAGGAGACCCAGTACTTC
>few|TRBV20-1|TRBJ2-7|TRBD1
CSTGVQGEYF
TGCAGCACGGGGGTACAGGGGGAATACTTC
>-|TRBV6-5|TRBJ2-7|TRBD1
CASRPGQVTLYEQYF
TGTGCCAGCAGGCCGGGACAGGTGACACTCTACGAGCAGTACTTC
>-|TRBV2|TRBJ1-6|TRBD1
CASSRTGDYNSPLHF
TGTGCCAGCAGCCGGACAGGTGACTATAATTCACCCCTCCACTTT
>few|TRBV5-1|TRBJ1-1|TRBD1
CASTRTGENTEAFF
TGCGCCAGCACTAGGACAGGGGAGAACACTGAAGCTTTCTTT
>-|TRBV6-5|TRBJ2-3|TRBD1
CASSYLGQGTDTQYF
TGTGCCAGCAGTTACTTGGGACAGGGCACAGATACGCAGTATTTT
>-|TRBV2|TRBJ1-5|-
CASSELMAGVQPQHF
TGTGCCAGCAGTGAATTAATGGCAGGGGTTCAGCCCCAGCATTTT
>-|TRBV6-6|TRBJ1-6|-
CASSPGTLSPLHF
TGTGCCAGCAGTCCCGGGACACTCTCACCCCTCCACTTT
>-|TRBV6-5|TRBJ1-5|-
CASRQGHLIGQPQHF
TGTGCCAGCAGGCAAGGACACCTAATCGGTCAGCCCCAGCATTTT
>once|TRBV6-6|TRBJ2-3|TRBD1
CASSYGQGTDTQYF
TGTGCCAGCAGTTACGGACAGGGCACAGATACGCAGTATTTT
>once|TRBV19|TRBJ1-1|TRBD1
CASKGQGALNTEAFF
TGTGCCAGTAAGGGACAGGGGGCGTTGAACACTGAAGCTTTCTTT
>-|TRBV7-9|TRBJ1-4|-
CASSLAVGASTNEKLFF
TGTGCCAGCAGCTTAGCGGTTGGGGCTTCAACTAATGAAAAACTGTTTTTT
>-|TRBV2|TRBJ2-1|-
CASSEGNPGSEQFF
TGTGCCAGCAGTGAAGGGAACCCGGGTTCTGAGCAGTTCTTC
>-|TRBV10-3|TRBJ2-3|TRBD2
CAISERLAGSTTDTQYF
TGTGCCATCAGTGAAAGGTTAGCGGGGTCTACCACAGATACGCAGTATTTT
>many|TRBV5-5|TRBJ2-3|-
CASSFTLFPNRGDTQYF
TGTGCCAGCAGTTTTACTCTGTTCCCCAACCGGGGAGATACGCAGTATTTT
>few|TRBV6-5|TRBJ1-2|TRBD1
CASRETGGYGYTF
TGTGCCAGCAGGGAAACAGGGGGCTATGGCTACACCTTC
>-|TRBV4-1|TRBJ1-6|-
CASSQESLNSPLHF
TGCGCCAGCAGCCAAGAATCTCTGAATTCACCCCTCCACTTT
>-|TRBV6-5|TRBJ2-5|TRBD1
CASSSGGQGGREQYF
TGTGCCAGCAGTTCGGGAGGACAGGGGGGTCGGGAGCAGTACTTC
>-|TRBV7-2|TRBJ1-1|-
CASSLPGAYRNTEAFF
TGTGCCAGCAGCTTGCCAGGGGCATATAGGAACACTGAAGCTTTCTTT
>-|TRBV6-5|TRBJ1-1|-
CASSYSPRTGAEAFF
TGTGCCAGCAGTTACTCTCCTCGGACCGGGGCTGAAGCTTTCTTT
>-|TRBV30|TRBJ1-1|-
CAWSVVYRVKAFF
TGTGCCTGGAGTGTTGTCTACCGGGTGAAAGCTTTCTTT
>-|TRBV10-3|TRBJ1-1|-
CAISDWTLNTEAFF
TGTGCCATCAGTGACTGGACACTGAACACTGAAGCTTTCTTT
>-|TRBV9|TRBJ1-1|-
CASSGGSTEAFF
TGTGCCAGCAGCGGAGGGTCCACTGAAGCTTTCTTT
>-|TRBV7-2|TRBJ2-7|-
CASSGGSYEQYF
TGTGCCAGCAGCGGGGGGTCCTACGAGCAGTACTTC
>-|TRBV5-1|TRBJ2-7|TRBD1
CASSGGTGLAYEQYF
TGCGCCAGCAGCGGGGGGACAGGACTCGCCTACGAGCAGTACTTC
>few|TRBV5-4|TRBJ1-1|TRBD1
CASSPRWTGGNTEAFF
TGTGCCAGCAGCCCGAGGTGGACAGGGGGGAACACTGAAGCTTTCTTT
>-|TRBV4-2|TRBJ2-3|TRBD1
CASSRADRGTDTQYF
TGTGCCAGCAGCCGAGCGGACAGGGGGACAGATACGCAGTATTTT
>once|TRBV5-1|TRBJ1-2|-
CASSLDMNGYTF
TGCGCCAGCAGCTTGGACATGAATGGCTACACCTTC
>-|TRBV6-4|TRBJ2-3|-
CASSDEAGTDTQYF
TGTGCCAGCAGTGACGAGGCGGGCACAGATACGCAGTATTTT
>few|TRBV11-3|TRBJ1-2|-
CASSTMAAYKPGNYGYTF
TGTGCCAGCAGCACAATGGCAGCATACAAGCCCGGGAACTATGGCTACACCTTC
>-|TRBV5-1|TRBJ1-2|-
CASSLAPGIGYGYTF
TGCGCCAGCAGCTTGGCCCCAGGAATCGGCTATGGCTACACCTTC
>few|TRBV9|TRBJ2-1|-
CASSVGDSRNEQFF
TGTGCCAGCAGCGTAGGCGATAGCCGTAATGAGCAGTTCTTC
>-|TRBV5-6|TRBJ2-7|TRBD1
CASSFKTTGPTYEQYF
TGTGCCAGCAGCTTTAAGACGACAGGGCCTACCTACGAGCAGTACTTC
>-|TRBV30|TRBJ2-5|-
CAWSATIQETQYF
TGTGCCTGGAGTGCGACAATCCAAGAGACCCAGTACTTC
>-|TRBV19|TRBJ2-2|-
CASSHNPSPGRGLNTGELFF
TGTGCCAGTTCGCATAACCCCTCGCCGGGTCGGGGGTTGAACACCGGGGAGCTGTTTTTT
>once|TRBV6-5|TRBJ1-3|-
CASRRELSGNTIYF
TGTGCCAGCAGACGGGAGCTCTCTGGAAACACCATATATTTT